A single sample is the source of the 7 T cell receptor beta chains below, sequenced in a study of identifying expanded T cells in peripheral blood. Measured with immunoSEQ multiplex PCR; TCRdb has only the in-frame clones, and not every one. The table shows about 80,000 clones, with 65% to 85% occurring only once. Specimen: blood. These receptors were collected from a person between 18 and 70 years old in good health.

The chain couples TRBV10-1 to TRBJ1-5; D might be TRBD1 (6 bases). The CDR3 has 15 residues. The V gene's germline CDR1 is WNHNN and CDR2 SYGVQD (reference sequence). Trimming took 8 bases from V and 4 from J, leaving 18 bases between them. CDR3 DNA sequence: TGCGCCAGCCGACAGGCGGCCTCCTTGAATCAGCCCCAGCATTTT. It codes for CASRQAASLNQPQHF.

This clone was observed once. This chain connects TRBV10-3 to TRBJ2-7, with TRBD2 matching over 15 bases. The CDR3 is 17 residues long. Unmatched junction bases numbered 11, after V lost 6 bases and J lost 5 bases. The germline V gene has CDR1 ENHRY and CDR2 SYGVKD. The chain's CDR3 is CAIRPGLAGGRGNEQYF. Written as DNA, the CDR3 is TGTGCCATCAGACCGGGACTAGCGGGAGGTCGGGGGAACGAGCAGTACTTC.

Points on this clone: At one of its ends the junction is not consistent with the germline gene, which may arise from a read error. This rearrangement joins TRBV7-2 to TRBJ2-1, with D tentatively TRBD1 (6 bases). CDR3 length: 12 residues. CDR1 is SGHTA, CDR2 FQGNSA, per germline. The CDR3 protein is CASSLGTSHPLF. The DNA of the CDR3 is TGTGCCAGCAGCCTCGGGACATCCCATCCCCTCTTC.

This clone was observed a single time. The chain uses TRBV28 and TRBJ2-5; tentative D call: TRBD2 (6 bases). CDR1 MDHEN and CDR2 SYDVKM come from the germline V gene. The V end lost 6 bases, the J end lost 1 base, and 18 bases lay between the germline ends. This CDR3 spans 16 amino acids. Here the CDR3 reads CASRSPEGRSQETQYF. The CDR3 bases are TGTGCCAGCAGATCGCCGGAGGGGAGAAGCCAAGAGACCCAGTACTTC.

The chain employs TRBV28 and TRBJ2-5; unclear D gene. This CDR3 region has 16 residues. Trimming left V 3 bases short and J 5 bases short, with 19 bases between. Germline-derived CDR1 and CDR2 are MDHEN and SYDVKM. In nucleotides, the CDR3 is TGTGCCAGCAGTTTCCAGACGGCCGCGAAGCAGGAGACCCAGTACTTC. Its protein is CASSFQTAAKQETQYF.

This chain's CDR3 is CASSKLLHSQNTEAFF. The CDR3 DNA sequence: TGTGCCAGCAGCAAATTGCTCCACAGCCAGAACACTGAAGCTTTCTTT. The chain employs TRBV21-1 and TRBJ1-1; the D segment call TRBD1 is taken from the table without a DNA check. TRBV21-1 is classified as a pseudogene. The CDR3 runs 16 residues.

The rearrangement uses TRBV7-2 and TRBJ2-7; 8 nucleotides line up with TRBD2. The CDR3 consists of 15 residues. Germline lookup yields CDR1 SGHTA and CDR2 FQGNSA. V lost 2 bases to trimming and J lost 2 bases; unmatched junction nucleotides: 5. The CDR3 spells CASSLNSGSPYEQYF. The CDR3 DNA reads TGTGCCAGCAGCTTAAACAGCGGGAGTCCCTACGAGCAGTACTTC.